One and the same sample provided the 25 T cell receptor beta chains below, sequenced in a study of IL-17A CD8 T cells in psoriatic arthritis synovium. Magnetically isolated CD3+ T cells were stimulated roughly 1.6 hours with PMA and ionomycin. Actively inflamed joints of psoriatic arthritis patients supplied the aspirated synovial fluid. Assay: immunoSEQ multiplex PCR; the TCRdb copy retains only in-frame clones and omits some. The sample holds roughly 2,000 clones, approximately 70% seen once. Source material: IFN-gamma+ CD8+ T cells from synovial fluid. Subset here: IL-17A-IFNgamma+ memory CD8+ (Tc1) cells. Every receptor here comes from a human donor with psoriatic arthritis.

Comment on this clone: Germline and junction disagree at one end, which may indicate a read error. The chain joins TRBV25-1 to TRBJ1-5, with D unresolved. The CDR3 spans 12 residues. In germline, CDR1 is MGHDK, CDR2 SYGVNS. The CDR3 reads CASNEANQPQHF. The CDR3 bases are TGTGCCAGCAATGAAGCCAATCAGCCCCAGCATTTT. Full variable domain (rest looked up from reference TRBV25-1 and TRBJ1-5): EADIYQTPRYLVIGTGKKITLECSQTMGHDKMYWYQQDPGMELHLIHYSYGVNSTEKGDLSSESTVSRIRTEHFPLTLESARPSHTSQYLCASNEANQPQHFGDGTRLSIL.

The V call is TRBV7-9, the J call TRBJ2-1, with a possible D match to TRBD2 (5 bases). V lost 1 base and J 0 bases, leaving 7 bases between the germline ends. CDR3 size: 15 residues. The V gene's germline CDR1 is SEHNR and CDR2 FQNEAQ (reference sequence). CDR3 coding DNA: TGTGCCAGCAGCTTAGTAGGGAGCTCCTACAATGAGCAGTTCTTC. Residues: CASSLVGSSYNEQFF. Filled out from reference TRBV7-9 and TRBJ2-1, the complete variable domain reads DTGVSQNPRHKITKRGQNVTFRCDPISEHNRLYWYRQTLGQGPEFLTYFQNEAQLEKSRLLSDRFSAERPKGSFSTLEIQRTEQGDSAMYLCASSLVGSSYNEQFFGPGTRLTVL.

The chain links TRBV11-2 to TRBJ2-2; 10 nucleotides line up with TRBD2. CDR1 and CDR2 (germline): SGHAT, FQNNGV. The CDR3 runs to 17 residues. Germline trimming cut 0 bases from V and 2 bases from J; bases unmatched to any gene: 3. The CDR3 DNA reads TGTGCCAGCAGCTTAGATTCTAGCGGGGGAAACACCGGGGAGCTGTTTTTT. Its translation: CASSLDSSGGNTGELFF.

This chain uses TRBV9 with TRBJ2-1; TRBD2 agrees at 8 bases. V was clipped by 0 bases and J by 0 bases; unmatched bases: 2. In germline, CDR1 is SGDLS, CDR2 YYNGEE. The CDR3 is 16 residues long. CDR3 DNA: TGTGCCAGCAGCGTAGTAGGGACTAGCTCCTACAATGAGCAGTTCTTC. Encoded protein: CASSVVGTSSYNEQFF.

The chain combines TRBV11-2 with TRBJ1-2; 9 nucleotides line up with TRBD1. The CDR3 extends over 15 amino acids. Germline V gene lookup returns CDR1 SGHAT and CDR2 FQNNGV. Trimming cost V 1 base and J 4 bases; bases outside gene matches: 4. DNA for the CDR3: TGTGCCAGCAGCTTAGCCGGGACAGGGCTCTATGGCTACACCTTC. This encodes CASSLAGTGLYGYTF. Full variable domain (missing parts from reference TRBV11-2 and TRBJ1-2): EAGVAQSPRYKIIEKRQSVAFWCNPISGHATLYWYQQILGQGPKLLIQFQNNGVVDDSQLPKDRFSAERLKGVDSTLKIQPAKLEDSAVYLCASSLAGTGLYGYTFGSGTRLTVV.

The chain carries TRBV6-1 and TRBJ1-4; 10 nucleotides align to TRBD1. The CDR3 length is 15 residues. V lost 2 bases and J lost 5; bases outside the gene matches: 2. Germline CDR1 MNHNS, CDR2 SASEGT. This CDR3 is CASSEKTGGNEKLFF. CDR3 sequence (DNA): TGTGCCAGCAGTGAAAAGACAGGGGGCAATGAAAAACTGTTTTTT.

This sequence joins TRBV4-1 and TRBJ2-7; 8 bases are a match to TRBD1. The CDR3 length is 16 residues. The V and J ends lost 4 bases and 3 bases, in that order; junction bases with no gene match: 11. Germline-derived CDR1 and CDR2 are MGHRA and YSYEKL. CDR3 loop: CASSLEGVDRDYEQYF. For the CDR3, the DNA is TGCGCCAGCAGCCTAGAAGGGGTGGACAGGGACTACGAGCAGTACTTC.

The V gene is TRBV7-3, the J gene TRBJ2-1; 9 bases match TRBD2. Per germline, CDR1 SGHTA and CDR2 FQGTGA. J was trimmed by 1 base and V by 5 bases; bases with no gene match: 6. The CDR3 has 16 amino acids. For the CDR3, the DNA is TGTGCCAGCAGCATTGGGACTAGCCAATCCTACAATGAGCAGTTCTTC. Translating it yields CASSIGTSQSYNEQFF.

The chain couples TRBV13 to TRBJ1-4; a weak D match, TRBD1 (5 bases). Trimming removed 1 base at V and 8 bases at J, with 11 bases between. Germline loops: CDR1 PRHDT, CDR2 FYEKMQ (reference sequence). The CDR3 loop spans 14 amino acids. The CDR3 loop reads CASSLAGPREKLFF. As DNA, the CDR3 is TGTGCCAGCAGCTTAGCAGGGCCAAGAGAAAAACTGTTTTTT. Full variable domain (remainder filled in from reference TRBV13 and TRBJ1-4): AAGVIQSPRHLIKEKRETATLKCYPIPRHDTVYWYQQGPGQDPQFLISFYEKMQSDKGSIPDRFSAQQFSDYHSELNMSSLELGDSALYFCASSLAGPREKLFFGSGTQLSVL.

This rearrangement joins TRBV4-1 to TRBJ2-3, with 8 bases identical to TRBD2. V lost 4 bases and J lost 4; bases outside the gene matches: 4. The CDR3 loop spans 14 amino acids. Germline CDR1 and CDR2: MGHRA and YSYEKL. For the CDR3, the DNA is TGCGCCAGCAGCCCGGGGGGGGCCTCAGATACGCAGTATTTT. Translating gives CASSPGGASDTQYF.

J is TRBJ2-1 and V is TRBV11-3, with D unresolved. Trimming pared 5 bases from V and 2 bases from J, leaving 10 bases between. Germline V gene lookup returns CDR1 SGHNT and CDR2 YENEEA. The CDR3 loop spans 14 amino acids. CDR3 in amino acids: CASSPRRAYNEQFF. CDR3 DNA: TGTGCCAGCAGCCCTAGACGGGCCTACAATGAGCAGTTCTTC.

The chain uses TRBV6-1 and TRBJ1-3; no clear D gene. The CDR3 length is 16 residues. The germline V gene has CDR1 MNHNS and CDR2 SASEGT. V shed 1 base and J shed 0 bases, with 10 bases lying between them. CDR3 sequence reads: CASSEGLQASGNTIYF. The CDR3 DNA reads TGTGCCAGCAGTGAAGGTCTTCAGGCCTCTGGAAACACCATATATTTT.

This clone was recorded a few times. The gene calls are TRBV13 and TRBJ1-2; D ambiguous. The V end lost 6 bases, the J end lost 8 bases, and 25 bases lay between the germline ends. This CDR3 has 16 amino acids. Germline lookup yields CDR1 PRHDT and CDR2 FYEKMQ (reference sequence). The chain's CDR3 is CASRVGSGRQIWGYTF. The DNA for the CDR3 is TGTGCCAGCAGAGTAGGGAGCGGGCGTCAAATCTGGGGCTACACCTTC.

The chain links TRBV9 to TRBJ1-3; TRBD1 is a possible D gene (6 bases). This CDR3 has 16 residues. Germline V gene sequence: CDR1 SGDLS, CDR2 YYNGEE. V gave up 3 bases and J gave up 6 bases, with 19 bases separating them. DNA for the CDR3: TGTGCCAGCAGCGCCGCCATGGGGGCAGCGCCAAACACCATATATTTT. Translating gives CASSAAMGAAPNTIYF.

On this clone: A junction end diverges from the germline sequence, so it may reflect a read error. CDR3 bases: TGTGCCAGCAGCCAAGAAGAGGGTCAGAGGCCCTATTTC. Protein product: CASSQEEGQRPYF. V and J are TRBV4-2 and TRBJ2-7, with D tentatively TRBD2 (5 bases). The V gene's germline CDR1 is LGHNA and CDR2 YNFKEQ. There are 13 residues in the CDR3.

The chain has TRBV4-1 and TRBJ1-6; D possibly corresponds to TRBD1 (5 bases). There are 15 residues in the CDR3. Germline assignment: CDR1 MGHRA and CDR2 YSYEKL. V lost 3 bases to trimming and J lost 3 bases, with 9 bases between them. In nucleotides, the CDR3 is TGCGCCAGCAGCCATGGGGCCAGCTATAATTCACCCCTCCACTTT. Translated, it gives CASSHGASYNSPLHF.

Written as DNA, the CDR3 is TGTGCCAGCAGCTTAGATACTAGCGGAGAACCAGGGGGGTACAATGAGCAGTTCTTC. Protein: CASSLDTSGEPGGYNEQFF. The rearrangement uses TRBV11-3 and TRBJ2-1, with D possibly matching TRBD2 (8 bases). CDR3 size: 19 residues. Trimming stripped 0 bases from V and 4 bases from J, with 22 bases between. In germline, CDR1 is SGHNT, CDR2 YENEEA.

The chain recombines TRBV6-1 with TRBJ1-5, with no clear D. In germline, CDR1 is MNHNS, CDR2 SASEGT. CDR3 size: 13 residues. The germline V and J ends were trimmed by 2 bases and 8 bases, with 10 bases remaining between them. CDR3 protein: CASSEIVVEPQHF. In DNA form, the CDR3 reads TGTGCCAGCAGTGAAATTGTCGTTGAGCCCCAGCATTTT.

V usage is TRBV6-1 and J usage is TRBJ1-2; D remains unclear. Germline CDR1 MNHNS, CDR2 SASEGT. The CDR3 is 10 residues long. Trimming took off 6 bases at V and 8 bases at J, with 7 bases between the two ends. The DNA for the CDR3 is TGTGCCAGCAGCCAGTACGGCTACACCTTC. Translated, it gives CASSQYGYTF.

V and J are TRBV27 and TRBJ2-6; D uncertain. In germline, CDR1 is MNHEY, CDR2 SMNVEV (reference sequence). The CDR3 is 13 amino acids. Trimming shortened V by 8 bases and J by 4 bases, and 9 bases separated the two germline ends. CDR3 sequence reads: CASGLLGANVLTF. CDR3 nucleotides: TGTGCCAGCGGGCTCCTAGGGGCCAACGTCCTGACTTTC.

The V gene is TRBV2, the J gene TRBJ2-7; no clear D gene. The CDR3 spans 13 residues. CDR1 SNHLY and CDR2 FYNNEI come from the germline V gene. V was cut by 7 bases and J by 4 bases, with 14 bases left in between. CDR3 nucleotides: TGTGCCAGCACGTGGGGATCAGATTACGAGCAGTACTTC. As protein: CASTWGSDYEQYF.

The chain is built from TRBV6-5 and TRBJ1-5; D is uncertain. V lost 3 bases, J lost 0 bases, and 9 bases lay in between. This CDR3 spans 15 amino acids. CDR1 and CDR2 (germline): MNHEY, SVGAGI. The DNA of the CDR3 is TGTGCCAGCAGTTATCGGCAGGATAGCAATCAGCCCCAGCATTTT. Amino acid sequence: CASSYRQDSNQPQHF.

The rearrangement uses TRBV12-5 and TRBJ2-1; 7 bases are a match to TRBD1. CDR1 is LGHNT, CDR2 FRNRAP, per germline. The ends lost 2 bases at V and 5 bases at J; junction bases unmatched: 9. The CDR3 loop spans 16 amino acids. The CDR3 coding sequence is TGTGCTAGTGGTTTGCCCCCGTGGGACAGCCACAATGAGCAGTTCTTC. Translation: CASGLPPWDSHNEQFF. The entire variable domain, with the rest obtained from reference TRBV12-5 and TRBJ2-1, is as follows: DARVTQTPRHKVTEMGQEVTMRCQPILGHNTVFWYRQTMMQGLELLAYFRNRAPLDDSGMPKDRFSAEMPDATLATLKIQPSEPRDSAVYFCASGLPPWDSHNEQFFGPGTRLTVL.

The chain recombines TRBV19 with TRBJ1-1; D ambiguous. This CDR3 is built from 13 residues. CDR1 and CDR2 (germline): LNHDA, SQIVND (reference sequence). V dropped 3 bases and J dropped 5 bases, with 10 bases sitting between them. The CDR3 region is CASSISGTTEAFF. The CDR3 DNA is TGTGCCAGTAGTATTAGTGGAACAACTGAAGCTTTCTTT.

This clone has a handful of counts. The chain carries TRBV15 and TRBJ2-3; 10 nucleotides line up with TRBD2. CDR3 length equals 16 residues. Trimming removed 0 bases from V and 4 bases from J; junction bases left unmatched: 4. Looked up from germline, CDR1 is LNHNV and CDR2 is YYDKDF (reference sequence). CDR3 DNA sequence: TGTGCCACCAGCAGAGATGGAGCGGGGGGGGCAGATACGCAGTATTTT. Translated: CATSRDGAGGADTQYF.